These 6 T cell receptor beta chains share one sample of origin, sequenced in a study of OX40 agonist ivuxolimab in advanced cancers. Data came from immunoSEQ multiplex PCR; TCRdb stores just in-frame clones and leaves some out. The sample carries about 19,000 clones, 86% recorded once. The starting material was CD4+ or CD8+ T cells sorted from blood, obtained in a trial of the OX40 agonist ivuxolimab. These receptors came from an adult with an advanced solid tumor such as melanoma, head and neck, liver or kidney cancer.

This chain's CDR3 is CASSSTPGQPSGETQYF. The CDR3 coding sequence is TGCGCCAGCAGCTCAACCCCCGGACAGCCGAGTGGGGAGACCCAGTACTTC. The chain links TRBV5-1 to TRBJ2-5; tentative D call: TRBD1 (6 bases). The V end lost 3 bases, the J end lost 5 bases, and 23 bases lay between the germline ends. Germline loops: CDR1 SGHRS, CDR2 YFSETQ. This CDR3 spans 17 amino acids.

The chain joins TRBV5-1 to TRBJ2-3; 14 positions match TRBD2. The V and J ends lost 0 bases and 8 bases, in that order; junction bases with no gene match: 2. CDR1 and CDR2 from the germline V gene are SGHRS and YFSETQ. The CDR3 is 15 residues long. CDR3 residues: CASSLGLAGGSTQYF. The CDR3 DNA sequence: TGCGCCAGCAGCTTGGGACTAGCGGGAGGGAGTACGCAGTATTTT.

The rearrangement joins TRBV19 to TRBJ1-6; no definite D call. CDR3 size: 13 residues. CDR1 and CDR2 from the germline V gene are LNHDA and SQIVND (reference sequence). The V end was cut by 2 bases, the J end by 10 bases, with 9 bases between. The CDR3 loop reads CASSISQVSPLHF. CDR3 DNA sequence: TGTGCCAGTAGTATATCCCAGGTGTCACCCCTCCACTTT.

This sequence joins TRBV25-1 and TRBJ2-2; the D gene is possibly TRBD2 (6 bases). This CDR3 has 15 residues. The V gene lost 1 base and the J gene lost 6 bases, with 12 bases spanning the gap. Looked up from germline, CDR1 is MGHDK and CDR2 is SYGVNS. In nucleotides, the CDR3 is TGTGCCAGCAGTGAATGGCAGGGAGGAGCCGGGGAGCTGTTTTTT. Encoded protein: CASSEWQGGAGELFF.

V is TRBV18 and J is TRBJ2-7; 8 bases align to TRBD1. The germline CDR1 and CDR2 sequences are KGHSH and LQKENI. V trimming: 3 bases; J trimming: 3 bases; junction bases outside the gene matches: 7. The CDR3 consists of 15 residues. CDR3 bases: TGTGCCAGCTCACCCCAGGGGGCGTTAAGCTACGAGCAGTACTTC. Amino acids: CASSPQGALSYEQYF.

The chain is built from TRBV10-2 and TRBJ2-3; 13 bases map to TRBD2. Germline V lookup: CDR1 WSHSY, CDR2 SAAADI. V lost 4 bases to trimming and J lost 4 bases; unmatched junction nucleotides: 2. The CDR3 runs 15 residues. CDR3 sequence reads: CASSVTSGRADTQYF. DNA of the CDR3: TGCGCCAGCAGTGTAACTAGCGGGAGGGCAGATACGCAGTATTTT.